Below are 25 T cell receptor beta chains sequenced from a single sample in a study of patients and donors after allogeneic stem cell transplantation. TCRdb ran MiXCR on the RT-PCR reads and lists one entry per CDR3 protein. The sample holds 150,000 to 250,000 distinct CDR3 sequences, 41% seen once. The sequenced material came from blood, either unsorted or a sorted T cell fraction (not recorded which). These receptors were taken from a human donor who was either an allogeneic HSCT recipient or a stem cell or donor lymphocyte infusion donor (not recorded which). It is not recorded whose cells these are; they may come from a transplant donor.

The chain uses TRBV6-2 or TRBV6-3 and TRBJ2-7, with TRBD2 matching over 8 bases. CDR1 MNHEY and CDR2 SVGEGT come from the germline V gene. This CDR3 region has 15 residues. The trim removed 2 bases at V and 2 bases at J, leaving 5 bases unmatched. The CDR3 spells CASSYTPGLAYEQYF. Written as DNA, the CDR3 is TGTGCCAGCAGTTACACTCCGGGACTAGCCTACGAGCAGTACTTC.

The DNA of the CDR3 is TGTGCCAGCAGCTTAGTAGGGAGGGACTATGGCTACACCTTC. It yields the protein CASSLVGRDYGYTF. The chain recombines TRBV7-2 with TRBJ1-2, with unresolved D. Per germline, CDR1 SGHTA and CDR2 FQGNSA. V shed 1 base and J shed 3 bases, with 9 bases lying between them. The CDR3 extends over 14 amino acids.

The rearrangement links TRBV7-9 to TRBJ1-1; D gene unclear. Trimming shortened V by 1 base and J by 3 bases, and 6 bases separated the two germline ends. Germline CDR1 SEHNR, CDR2 FQNEAQ (reference sequence). CDR3 length equals 13 residues. CDR3 in amino acids: CASSLEGDTEAFF. Written as DNA, the CDR3 is TGTGCCAGCAGCTTAGAAGGCGACACTGAAGCTTTCTTT.

This clonotype showed up just a few times. This chain links TRBV29-1 with TRBJ2-2, with 9 nucleotides matching TRBD1. Germline values: CDR1 SQVTM, CDR2 ANQGSEA. Unmatched junction bases numbered 1, after V lost 7 bases and J lost 4 bases. The CDR3 totals 12 residues. This CDR3 is CSGDRATGELFF. The CDR3 DNA sequence: TGCAGCGGGGACAGGGCCACCGGGGAGCTGTTTTTT.

This chain uses TRBV12-3 or TRBV12-4 with TRBJ2-1; TRBD2 aligns across 11 bases. There are 17 residues in the CDR3. The V segment lost 6 bases and the J segment 7 bases; nucleotides outside the gene matches: 14. This CDR3 is CASSYRTLTSGVNEQFF. For the CDR3, the DNA is TGTGCCAGCAGCTACCGCACCCTGACTAGCGGGGTTAATGAGCAGTTCTTC.

This clonotype was counted only a few times. This chain joins TRBV6-5 and TRBJ2-7; 9 bases are shared with TRBD2. CDR3 size: 14 residues. The trim removed 4 bases at V and 2 bases at J, leaving 3 bases unmatched. Germline loops: CDR1 MNHEY, CDR2 SVGAGI. The CDR3 spells CASSFGTSTYEQYF. CDR3 sequence (DNA): TGTGCCAGCAGTTTCGGGACTAGCACCTACGAGCAGTACTTC.

This clonotype was observed a few times. J is TRBJ2-3 and V is TRBV7-2, with 14 bases matching TRBD2. V lost 6 bases and J lost 0; bases outside the gene matches: 8. Germline lookup yields CDR1 SGHTA and CDR2 FQGNSA. The CDR3 contains 18 residues. The CDR3 is CASRRTSGRQQSTDTQYF. DNA of the CDR3: TGTGCCAGCAGGCGGACTAGCGGGAGGCAACAAAGCACAGATACGCAGTATTTT.

This clonotype was recorded a few times. This chain links TRBV5-6 with TRBJ1-2, with TRBD1 matching over 8 bases. Germline CDR1 reads SGHDT; CDR2 reads YYEEEE. The CDR3 runs 12 residues. V dropped 4 bases and J dropped 8; count of bases not matched to a gene: 4. This CDR3 reads CASSVGDRGYTF. CDR3 DNA sequence: TGTGCCAGCAGCGTGGGGGACAGGGGCTACACCTTC.

This clonotype was observed a few times. This rearrangement joins TRBV5-1 to TRBJ2-1; 8 bases match TRBD2. Germline CDR1 reads SGHRS; CDR2 reads YFSETQ. This CDR3 spans 19 amino acids. Trimming at V came to 4 bases and at J to 0 bases, leaving 15 bases not matched to a gene. In nucleotides, the CDR3 is TGCGCCAGCAGCCTGGGGTCAATAGCGGGGCTTAGCTCCTACAATGAGCAGTTCTTC. Its protein product is CASSLGSIAGLSSYNEQFF.

V is TRBV6-5 and J is TRBJ1-1, with D unresolved. There are 14 residues in the CDR3. Germline V gives CDR1 MNHEY, CDR2 SVGAGI. V dropped 4 bases and J dropped 4 bases, with 13 bases sitting between them. The CDR3 loop is CASSSLWAGTEAFF. The CDR3 coding sequence is TGTGCCAGCAGTTCCCTCTGGGCGGGCACTGAAGCTTTCTTT.

The chain employs TRBV13 and TRBJ1-1; D is unclear. The germline V and J ends were trimmed by 1 base and 8 bases, with 8 bases remaining between them. The germline V gene has CDR1 PRHDT and CDR2 FYEKMQ (reference sequence). This CDR3 has 12 amino acids. CDR3 bases: TGTGCCAGCAGCTTAGCCCCCGAAGAAGCTTTCTTT. Residues: CASSLAPEEAFF.

CDR3 residues: CSVLREGRTGELFF. CDR3 DNA sequence: TGCAGCGTTCTCCGGGAGGGCCGAACCGGGGAGCTGTTTTTT. The chain recombines TRBV29-1 with TRBJ2-2, with TRBD2 matching over 8 bases. J gave up 5 bases and V 5 bases, and 7 bases lay outside the gene matches. Germline loops: CDR1 SQVTM, CDR2 ANQGSEA. This CDR3 has 14 amino acids.

The genes are TRBV6-5 and TRBJ1-1; 10 nucleotides line up with TRBD1. Germline CDR1 MNHEY, CDR2 SVGAGI. The CDR3 loop spans 14 amino acids. The ends lost 7 bases at V and 4 bases at J; junction bases unmatched: 6. The CDR3 sequence: CASNGDRGGTEAFF. CDR3 DNA: TGTGCCAGCAACGGGGACAGGGGAGGCACTGAAGCTTTCTTT.

The V gene is TRBV10-3, the J gene TRBJ2-1, with D unclear. CDR1 ENHRY and CDR2 SYGVKD come from the germline V gene. Trimming took 4 bases from V and 8 from J, leaving 9 bases between them. The CDR3 is 12 amino acids. CDR3 DNA: TGTGCCATCAGTGGGGAAGGCGATGAGCAGTTCTTC. Translated, it gives CAISGEGDEQFF.

This chain links TRBV5-1 with TRBJ2-1; tentative D call: TRBD2 (6 bases). The germline V and J ends were trimmed by 2 bases and 5 bases, with 8 bases remaining between them. Germline CDR1 SGHRS, CDR2 YFSETQ. The CDR3 covers 13 residues. The CDR3 is CASSLLADNEQFF. DNA for the CDR3: TGCGCCAGCAGCTTACTAGCTGACAATGAGCAGTTCTTC.

The V call is TRBV5-8, the J call TRBJ1-3, with a possible D match to TRBD1 (6 bases). Germline CDR1 SGHTS, CDR2 YDEGEE. V was trimmed by 4 bases and J by 7 bases, leaving 21 bases between them. CDR3 length equals 16 residues. The DNA of the CDR3 is TGTGCCAGCAGCCTTTACAGGGTGCTGTTCGGGAACACCATATATTTT. Amino acids: CASSLYRVLFGNTIYF.

The genes are TRBV4-1 and TRBJ2-3, with D possibly being TRBD2 (5 bases). The CDR3 is 16 amino acids. CDR1 and CDR2 from the germline V gene are MGHRA and YSYEKL. The germline V and J ends were trimmed by 0 bases and 12 bases, with 22 bases remaining between them. The CDR3 protein is CASSQEWYGGGRRQYF. CDR3 sequence (DNA): TGCGCCAGCAGCCAAGAGTGGTATGGCGGAGGCCGGAGACAGTATTTT.

The chain joins TRBV6-2 or TRBV6-3 to TRBJ1-5; the D is unclear. The V gene's germline CDR1 is MNHEY and CDR2 SVGEGT. V was clipped by 3 bases and J by 4 bases, with 10 bases between them. There are 14 residues in the CDR3. CDR3 in DNA: TGTGCCAGCAGTTATCTCGCAGAGAATCAGCCCCAGCATTTT. Protein sequence: CASSYLAENQPQHF.

The chain couples TRBV11-2 to TRBJ2-1; a weak D match, TRBD2 (5 bases). In germline, CDR1 is SGHAT, CDR2 FQNNGV. V dropped 5 bases and J dropped 0 bases, with 11 bases sitting between them. This CDR3 region has 15 residues. CDR3 protein: CASSPGESSYNEQFF. The CDR3 region has the DNA TGTGCCAGCAGCCCCGGGGAATCCTCCTACAATGAGCAGTTCTTC.

The chain uses TRBV4-3 and TRBJ2-1, with a tentative D call TRBD2 (5 bases). Germline assignment: CDR1 LGHNA and CDR2 YSLEER. CDR3 length equals 16 residues. Trimming cost V 3 bases and J 0 bases, with 12 bases left between them. The CDR3 DNA follows: TGCGCCAGCAGCCAGAGCGGCCCGAGCTCCTACAATGAGCAGTTCTTC. Its protein is CASSQSGPSSYNEQFF.

The chain is built from TRBV18 and TRBJ2-7; D is possibly TRBD2 (5 bases). Germline V gene lookup returns CDR1 KGHSH and CDR2 LQKENI. V lost 6 bases, J lost 7 bases, and 22 bases lay in between. The CDR3 spans 15 residues. The CDR3 here is CASSRWTEKLREQYF. CDR3 bases: TGTGCCAGCTCTCGTTGGACTGAGAAACTAAGAGAGCAGTACTTC.

The V call is TRBV2, the J call TRBJ2-1, with D uncertain. The germline V gene encodes CDR1 SNHLY and CDR2 FYNNEI. The V and J ends lost 2 bases and 7 bases respectively, with 15 bases between them. This CDR3 is 15 amino acids long. The CDR3 nucleotides are TGTGCCAGCAGTGAATTTCGAATAGCCCAGAATGAGCAGTTCTTC. Translation: CASSEFRIAQNEQFF.

This clonotype has a handful of counts. The rearrangement joins TRBV9 to TRBJ1-3; no clear D. Germline V lookup: CDR1 SGDLS, CDR2 YYNGEE. V was shortened by 3 bases and J by 0 bases, with 10 bases between the two germline ends. The CDR3 is 15 amino acids. The DNA of the CDR3 is TGTGCCAGCAGCGACCGCGGATACTCTGGAAACACCATATATTTT. This translates into CASSDRGYSGNTIYF.

The rearrangement joins TRBV7-9 to TRBJ2-3, with D unclear. The CDR3 totals 14 residues. The germline V gene has CDR1 SEHNR and CDR2 FQNEAQ (reference sequence). Trimming left V 3 bases short and J 2 bases short, with 9 bases between. The CDR3 nucleotides are TGTGCCAGCAGCTTCCCGGGTCTCACAGATACGCAGTATTTT. This sequence encodes CASSFPGLTDTQYF.

CDR3 nucleotides: TGTGCCAGCAGTTGGTCGGCCGAAACGAACACTGAAGCTTTCTTT. Translation: CASSWSAETNTEAFF. This chain joins TRBV12-3 or TRBV12-4 and TRBJ1-1; D ambiguous. The CDR3 sequence is 15 residues long. V was clipped by 4 bases and J by 1 base, with 13 bases between them.